A selection of T cell receptor beta chains follows, all from one sample in a study of T cells after yellow fever vaccination. Using its own MiXCR run on the 5' RACE reads, TCRdb lists one record per CDR3 protein. Among more than 65,000 distinct CDR3 sequences listed, approximately 7.3% were seen once. The sample in question was CD8+ T cells sorted from PBMCs, obtained approximately 11 days after the first yellow fever vaccination. The origin of the receptors is a man in his late teens or twenties who received the YFV17D yellow fever vaccine. Both conserved end residues are part of each CDR3. The D gene is left open where the match is weak. For some rows the clone size is stated as once, few or many, or as a class when expanded; others skip it.

d_gene: .; j_gene: TRBJ2-5; abundance: many; v_gene: TRBV11-2; CDR3aa: CASSLAGRQGETQYF; CDR3nt: TGTGCCAGCAGCTTAGCGGGACGTCAAGGGGAGACCCAGTACTTC
d_gene: .; j_gene: TRBJ2-3; abundance: few; v_gene: TRBV9; CDR3aa: CASSVLADTQYF; CDR3nt: TGTGCCAGCAGCGTCCTCGCAGATACGCAGTATTTT
d_gene: TRBD2; j_gene: TRBJ2-1; abundance: many; v_gene: TRBV4-1; CDR3aa: CASSQVDTSGGSNEQFF; CDR3nt: TGCGCCAGCAGCCAAGTCGACACTAGCGGGGGGTCTAATGAGCAGTTCTTC
d_gene: .; j_gene: TRBJ1-4; abundance: once; v_gene: TRBV5-5; CDR3aa: CASSLVGMAEKLFF; CDR3nt: TGTGCCAGCAGCTTGGTTGGGATGGCGGAAAAACTGTTTTTT
d_gene: .; j_gene: TRBJ1-6; abundance: many; v_gene: TRBV4-1; CDR3aa: CASSPPGSPLHF; CDR3nt: TGCGCCAGCAGCCCACCTGGGTCACCCCTCCACTTT
d_gene: .; j_gene: TRBJ2-1; abundance: few; v_gene: TRBV23-1; CDR3aa: CASSLARQGDNEQFF; CDR3nt: TGCGCCAGCAGTCTAGCTCGGCAGGGCGACAATGAGCAGTTCTTC
d_gene: TRBD2; j_gene: TRBJ2-3; abundance: many; v_gene: TRBV27; CDR3aa: CASSLSSGDSTDTQYF; CDR3nt: TGTGCCAGCAGTTTATCGAGCGGGGATAGCACAGATACGCAGTATTTT
d_gene: .; j_gene: TRBJ1-5; abundance: many; v_gene: TRBV12-3/TRBV12-4; CDR3aa: CASSLSGVQPQHF; CDR3nt: TGTGCCAGCAGTTTATCAGGGGTTCAGCCCCAGCATTTT
d_gene: .; j_gene: TRBJ1-4; abundance: many; v_gene: TRBV15; CDR3aa: CATSTRGSTNEKLFF; CDR3nt: TGTGCCACCAGCACCCGGGGGTCTACTAATGAAAAACTGTTTTTT
d_gene: .; j_gene: TRBJ1-6; abundance: many; v_gene: TRBV6-2/TRBV6-3; CDR3aa: CASSLTGRNSPLHF; CDR3nt: TGTGCCAGCAGCCTTACAGGCCGTAATTCACCCCTCCACTTT
d_gene: .; j_gene: TRBJ1-1; abundance: many; v_gene: TRBV5-5; CDR3aa: CASSLDLGSGAFF; CDR3nt: TGTGCCAGCAGCTTGGATCTGGGGTCAGGAGCTTTCTTT
d_gene: .; j_gene: TRBJ1-1; abundance: many; v_gene: TRBV6-5; CDR3aa: CASSYSAREGNTEAFF; CDR3nt: TGTGCCAGCAGTTACTCAGCCCGGGAAGGGAACACTGAAGCTTTCTTT
d_gene: .; j_gene: TRBJ2-1; abundance: .; v_gene: TRBV28; CDR3aa: CASSTLTEALGNNEQFF; CDR3nt: TGTGCCAGCAGCACGCTGACAGAAGCCCTAGGTAACAATGAGCAGTTCTTC
d_gene: .; j_gene: TRBJ2-5; abundance: many; v_gene: TRBV20-1; CDR3aa: CSAKPLGVETQYF; CDR3nt: TGCAGTGCGAAACCGCTGGGGGTAGAGACCCAGTACTTC
d_gene: .; j_gene: TRBJ2-2; abundance: few; v_gene: TRBV4-3; CDR3aa: CASSQDRIGELFF; CDR3nt: TGCGCCAGCAGCCAAGATCGTATAGGGGAGCTGTTTTTT
d_gene: .; j_gene: TRBJ1-2; abundance: .; v_gene: TRBV4-2; CDR3aa: CASSQDEGPYGYTF; CDR3nt: TGTGCCAGCAGCCAAGATGAGGGTCCTTACGGCTACACCTTC
d_gene: TRBD2; j_gene: TRBJ2-1; abundance: few; v_gene: TRBV4-2; CDR3aa: CASSQELAGSYNEQFF; CDR3nt: TGTGCCAGCAGCCAAGAACTAGCGGGCTCCTACAATGAGCAGTTCTTC
d_gene: .; j_gene: TRBJ2-1; abundance: .; v_gene: TRBV4-2; CDR3aa: CARSPLRGGGYNEQFF; CDR3nt: TGTGCCAGGAGCCCCCTGAGGGGGGGAGGCTACAATGAGCAGTTCTTC
d_gene: TRBD2; j_gene: TRBJ2-7; abundance: .; v_gene: TRBV6-5; CDR3aa: CASSYSSGNSYEQYF; CDR3nt: TGTGCCAGCAGTTACTCGAGCGGGAACTCCTACGAGCAGTACTTC
d_gene: .; j_gene: TRBJ2-3; abundance: few; v_gene: TRBV28; CDR3aa: CASSFMSDTQYF; CDR3nt: TGTGCCAGCAGTTTCATGTCAGATACGCAGTATTTT
d_gene: TRBD2; j_gene: TRBJ2-3; abundance: .; v_gene: TRBV7-2; CDR3aa: CASSPSGSRTDTQYF; CDR3nt: TGTGCCAGCAGCCCCAGCGGGAGCCGCACAGATACGCAGTATTTT
d_gene: .; j_gene: TRBJ1-1; abundance: many; v_gene: TRBV4-1; CDR3aa: CASSLRQTLNTEAFF; CDR3nt: TGCGCCAGCAGCCTTAGACAGACCTTGAACACTGAAGCTTTCTTT
d_gene: .; j_gene: TRBJ2-6; abundance: many; v_gene: TRBV12-3/TRBV12-4; CDR3aa: CASRYGWGANVLTF; CDR3nt: TGTGCCAGCAGATACGGGTGGGGGGCCAACGTCCTGACTTTC
d_gene: .; j_gene: TRBJ1-5; abundance: many; v_gene: TRBV15; CDR3aa: CATRNPITAGQPQHF; CDR3nt: TGTGCCACCAGGAATCCGATCACAGCCGGTCAGCCCCAGCATTTT
d_gene: TRBD2; j_gene: TRBJ2-5; abundance: many; v_gene: TRBV9; CDR3aa: CASSAWTSGGETQYF; CDR3nt: TGTGCCAGCAGCGCTTGGACTAGCGGCGGAGAGACCCAGTACTTC
d_gene: TRBD1; j_gene: TRBJ2-1; abundance: many; v_gene: TRBV6-5; CDR3aa: CASSYVQGVGNEQFF; CDR3nt: TGTGCCAGCAGTTACGTACAGGGGGTAGGGAATGAGCAGTTCTTC
d_gene: .; j_gene: TRBJ2-3; abundance: many; v_gene: TRBV5-1; CDR3aa: CASSLPRYTDTQYF; CDR3nt: TGCGCCAGCAGCTTGCCCAGGTACACAGATACGCAGTATTTT
d_gene: .; j_gene: TRBJ2-1; abundance: many; v_gene: TRBV7-2; CDR3aa: CASSFSVNEQFF; CDR3nt: TGTGCCAGCAGCTTTTCCGTAAATGAGCAGTTCTTC
d_gene: .; j_gene: TRBJ2-2; abundance: many; v_gene: TRBV4-2; CDR3aa: CAGHSTFGGVEGANTGELFF; CDR3nt: TGTGCCGGCCACTCTACCTTTGGCGGGGTCGAGGGAGCTAACACCGGGGAGCTGTTTTTT
d_gene: .; j_gene: TRBJ1-3; abundance: many; v_gene: TRBV4-3; CDR3aa: CASSQAGRVGNTIYF; CDR3nt: TGCGCCAGCAGCCAAGCCGGAAGGGTTGGAAACACCATATATTTT
d_gene: .; j_gene: TRBJ2-3; abundance: few; v_gene: TRBV11-2; CDR3aa: CASSWRVSSTDTQYF; CDR3nt: TGTGCCAGCAGCTGGCGGGTCTCTAGCACAGATACGCAGTATTTT
d_gene: .; j_gene: TRBJ1-1; abundance: many; v_gene: TRBV4-2; CDR3aa: CASSQEGQNTEAFF; CDR3nt: TGTGCCAGCAGCCAAGAGGGGCAGAACACTGAAGCTTTCTTT
d_gene: .; j_gene: TRBJ2-3; abundance: few; v_gene: TRBV5-4; CDR3aa: CASSPSLDTQYF; CDR3nt: TGTGCCAGCAGCCCTTCCCTGGATACGCAGTATTTT
d_gene: TRBD2; j_gene: TRBJ2-1; abundance: .; v_gene: TRBV7-9; CDR3aa: CASRSGSAGRVNEQFF; CDR3nt: TGTGCCAGCAGAAGTGGGTCAGCGGGGAGGGTGAATGAGCAGTTCTTC
d_gene: .; j_gene: TRBJ1-5; abundance: .; v_gene: TRBV4-1; CDR3aa: CASSPLDRREPQHF; CDR3nt: TGCGCCAGCAGCCCCCTAGACAGGAGGGAGCCCCAGCATTTT
d_gene: .; j_gene: TRBJ2-7; abundance: many; v_gene: TRBV6-1; CDR3aa: CASSKIQGEGAYEQYF; CDR3nt: TGTGCCAGCAGTAAAATACAGGGGGAGGGAGCCTACGAGCAGTACTTC
d_gene: TRBD2; j_gene: TRBJ2-1; abundance: few; v_gene: TRBV7-2; CDR3aa: CASSVGLFGYNEQFF; CDR3nt: TGTGCCAGCAGCGTGGGACTATTCGGTTACAATGAGCAGTTCTTC
d_gene: TRBD2; j_gene: TRBJ2-1; abundance: many; v_gene: TRBV6-4; CDR3aa: CASSDRASGGAEQFF; CDR3nt: TGTGCCAGCAGTGACAGGGCTAGCGGGGGGGCTGAGCAGTTCTTC
d_gene: .; j_gene: TRBJ1-1; abundance: few; v_gene: TRBV25-1; CDR3aa: CASSEDRLNTEAFF; CDR3nt: TGTGCCAGCAGTGAAGACAGACTGAACACTGAAGCTTTCTTT
d_gene: .; j_gene: TRBJ2-3; abundance: many; v_gene: TRBV24-1; CDR3aa: CATSALTTRTNTQYF; CDR3nt: TGTGCCACCAGTGCACTGACAACAAGGACGAATACGCAGTATTTT
d_gene: .; j_gene: TRBJ1-1; abundance: .; v_gene: TRBV28; CDR3aa: CASSRWGNTEAFF; CDR3nt: TGTGCCAGCAGCAGATGGGGGAACACTGAAGCTTTCTTT
d_gene: .; j_gene: TRBJ2-3; abundance: few; v_gene: TRBV25-1; CDR3aa: CASSDLRGGGLSDTQYF; CDR3nt: TGTGCCAGCAGTGACCTGAGAGGGGGGGGCCTATCAGATACGCAGTATTTT
d_gene: .; j_gene: TRBJ1-1; abundance: few; v_gene: TRBV13; CDR3aa: CASSSPGNTEAFF; CDR3nt: TGTGCCAGCAGCTCTCCGGGGAACACTGAAGCTTTCTTT
d_gene: .; j_gene: TRBJ2-1; abundance: .; v_gene: TRBV6-2/TRBV6-3; CDR3aa: CASSYVTAYNEQFF; CDR3nt: TGTGCCAGCAGTTACGTGACTGCCTACAATGAGCAGTTCTTC
d_gene: TRBD1; j_gene: TRBJ1-2; abundance: .; v_gene: TRBV4-2; CDR3aa: CASSQQGAHDGYTF; CDR3nt: TGTGCCAGCAGCCAACAGGGGGCGCATGATGGCTACACCTTC
d_gene: .; j_gene: TRBJ2-5; abundance: many; v_gene: TRBV7-9; CDR3aa: CASSLVLAGAETQYF; CDR3nt: TGTGCCAGCAGCTTAGTTCTGGCGGGGGCAGAGACCCAGTACTTC
d_gene: TRBD2; j_gene: TRBJ2-3; abundance: .; v_gene: TRBV7-9; CDR3aa: CASSRLAGTDTQYF; CDR3nt: TGTGCCAGCAGCCGACTAGCGGGCACAGATACGCAGTATTTT
d_gene: TRBD1; j_gene: TRBJ2-3; abundance: few; v_gene: TRBV27; CDR3aa: CASSPAGTENTDTQYF; CDR3nt: TGTGCCAGCAGTCCGGCAGGGACAGAGAACACAGATACGCAGTATTTT
d_gene: .; j_gene: TRBJ1-2; abundance: many; v_gene: TRBV6-5; CDR3aa: CASSYGVRDGYTF; CDR3nt: TGTGCCAGCAGTTACGGGGTCAGGGATGGCTACACCTTC
d_gene: .; j_gene: TRBJ2-3; abundance: many; v_gene: TRBV5-5; CDR3aa: CASSLVGPAQYF; CDR3nt: TGTGCCAGCAGCTTGGTTGGGCCGGCGCAGTATTTT
d_gene: TRBD1; j_gene: TRBJ2-1; abundance: many; v_gene: TRBV6-2/TRBV6-3; CDR3aa: CASSPGTDYNEQFF; CDR3nt: TGTGCCAGCAGCCCCGGGACAGACTACAATGAGCAGTTCTTC
d_gene: .; j_gene: TRBJ1-1; abundance: many; v_gene: TRBV6-2/TRBV6-3; CDR3aa: CASSYTDTDTEAFF; CDR3nt: TGTGCCAGCAGTTACACCGACACGGACACTGAAGCTTTCTTT
d_gene: .; j_gene: TRBJ1-2; abundance: many; v_gene: TRBV27; CDR3aa: CASSRDSAYYGYTF; CDR3nt: TGTGCCAGCAGCCGGGACTCAGCTTACTATGGCTACACCTTC
d_gene: TRBD2; j_gene: TRBJ2-1; abundance: many; v_gene: TRBV12-3/TRBV12-4; CDR3aa: CASSSPSGGAYNEQFF; CDR3nt: TGTGCCAGCAGTTCCCCTAGCGGGGGGGCCTACAATGAGCAGTTCTTC
d_gene: .; j_gene: TRBJ1-2; abundance: few; v_gene: TRBV20-1; CDR3aa: CSARDFLGGPRVGYTF; CDR3nt: TGCAGTGCTAGAGATTTCCTGGGGGGCCCGAGGGTTGGCTACACCTTC
d_gene: .; j_gene: TRBJ1-2; abundance: .; v_gene: TRBV19; CDR3aa: CASSLDGASGYTF; CDR3nt: TGTGCCAGTAGCCTAGATGGGGCTTCTGGCTACACCTTC
d_gene: .; j_gene: TRBJ2-1; abundance: many; v_gene: TRBV29-1; CDR3aa: CSVEGASYNEQFF; CDR3nt: TGCAGCGTTGAAGGGGCCTCCTACAATGAGCAGTTCTTC
d_gene: TRBD2; j_gene: TRBJ2-3; abundance: .; v_gene: TRBV15; CDR3aa: CATRYAGGSTDTQYF; CDR3nt: TGTGCCACCAGATACGCGGGGGGTAGCACAGATACGCAGTATTTT